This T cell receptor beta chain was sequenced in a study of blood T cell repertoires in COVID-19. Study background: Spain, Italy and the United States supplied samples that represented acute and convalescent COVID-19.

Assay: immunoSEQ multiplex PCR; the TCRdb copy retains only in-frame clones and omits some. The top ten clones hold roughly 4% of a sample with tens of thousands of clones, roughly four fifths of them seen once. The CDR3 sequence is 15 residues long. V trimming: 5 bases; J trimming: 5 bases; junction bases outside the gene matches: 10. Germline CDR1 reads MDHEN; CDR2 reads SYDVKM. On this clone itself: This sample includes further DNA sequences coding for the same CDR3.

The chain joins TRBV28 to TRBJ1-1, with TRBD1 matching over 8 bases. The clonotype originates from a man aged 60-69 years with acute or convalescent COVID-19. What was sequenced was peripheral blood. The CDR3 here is CASSRDRGGKTEAFF. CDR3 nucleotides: TGTGCCAGCAGTAGAGACAGGGGAGGGAAAACTGAAGCTTTCTTT.